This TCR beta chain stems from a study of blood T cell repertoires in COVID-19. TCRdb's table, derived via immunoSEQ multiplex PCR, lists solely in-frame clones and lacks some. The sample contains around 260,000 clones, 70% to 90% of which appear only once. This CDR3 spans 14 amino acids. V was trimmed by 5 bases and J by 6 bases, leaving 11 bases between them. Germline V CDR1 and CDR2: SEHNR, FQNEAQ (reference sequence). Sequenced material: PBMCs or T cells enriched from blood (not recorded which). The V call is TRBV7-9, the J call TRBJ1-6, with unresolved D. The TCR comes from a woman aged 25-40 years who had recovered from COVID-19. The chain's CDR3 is CASSPTDGNSPLHF. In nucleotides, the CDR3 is TGTGCCAGCAGCCCAACAGATGGTAATTCACCCCTCCACTTT. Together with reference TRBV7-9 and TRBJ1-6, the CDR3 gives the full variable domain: DTGVSQNPRHKITKRGQNVTFRCDPISEHNRLYWYRQTLGQGPEFLTYFQNEAQLEKSRLLSDRFSAERPKGSFSTLEIQRTEQGDSAMYLCASSPTDGNSPLHFGNGTRLTVT.